This TCR beta chain derives from a study of early T cells in non-severe SARS-CoV-2 infection. The germline CDR1 and CDR2 sequences are LGHDT and YNNKEL (reference sequence). J was trimmed by 3 bases and V by 4 bases; bases with no gene match: 8. This CDR3 is 15 amino acids long. TCRdb ran MiXCR on the 5' RACE reads and lists one entry per CDR3 protein. Among 84,000 or so distinct CDR3 sequences listed, 14% were seen once. This clonotype has a handful of counts. Source material: whole blood. The sequence derives from an adult who was a healthcare worker with PCR-confirmed SARS-CoV-2 infection or an uninfected control (not recorded which). The chain recombines TRBV3-1 with TRBJ2-7; 8 bases are shared with TRBD1. DNA for the CDR3: TGTGCCAGCAGCCCAGGAACAGGGGGGTACTACGAGCAGTACTTC. This sequence encodes CASSPGTGGYYEQYF.